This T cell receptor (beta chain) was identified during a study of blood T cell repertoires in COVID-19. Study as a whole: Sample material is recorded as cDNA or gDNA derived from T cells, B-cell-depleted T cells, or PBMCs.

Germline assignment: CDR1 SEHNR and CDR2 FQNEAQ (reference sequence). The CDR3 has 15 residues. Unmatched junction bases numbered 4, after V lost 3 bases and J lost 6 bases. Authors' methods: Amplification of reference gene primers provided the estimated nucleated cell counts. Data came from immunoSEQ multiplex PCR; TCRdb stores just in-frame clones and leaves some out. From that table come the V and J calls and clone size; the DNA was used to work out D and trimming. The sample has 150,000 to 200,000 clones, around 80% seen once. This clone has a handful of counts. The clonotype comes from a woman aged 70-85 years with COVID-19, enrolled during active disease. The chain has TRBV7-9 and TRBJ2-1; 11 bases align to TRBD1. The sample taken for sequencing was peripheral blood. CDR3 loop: CASSLGQGVGNEQFF. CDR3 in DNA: TGTGCCAGCAGCTTGGGACAGGGGGTCGGCAATGAGCAGTTCTTC.